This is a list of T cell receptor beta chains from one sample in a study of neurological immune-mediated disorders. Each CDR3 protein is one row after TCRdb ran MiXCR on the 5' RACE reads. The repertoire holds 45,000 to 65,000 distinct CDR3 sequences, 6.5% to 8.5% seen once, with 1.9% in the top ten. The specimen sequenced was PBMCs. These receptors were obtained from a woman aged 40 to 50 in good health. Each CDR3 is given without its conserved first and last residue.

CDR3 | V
ASSLIRGPSDVLT | TRBV7-3
ASGPRGAYARETQY | TRBV5-1
ASSLFEFQPQH | TRBV7-2
ASSPGTSGRGDEQF | TRBV5-1
ASSSTGVDGYT | TRBV5-1
ATERSDNEQF | TRBV24-1
SARSTNTEAF | TRBV20-1
ASSSNYLTSGANVLT | TRBV5-8
ASSPSNYEQY | TRBV18
ASSRRGNPEAF | TRBV18
AITGGGFGTEAF | TRBV10-3
ASSRYGTSGSAHNEQF | TRBV5-1
ATSDFRTGANNEQF | TRBV24-1
ASSSEGQSYEQY | TRBV6-2/TRBV6-3
ASSTQPSDRAGNQPQH | TRBV6-2/TRBV6-3
AYAERQSTDTQY | TRBV7-2
ASSQGLAGGTDTQY | TRBV4-3
ASSLYRVYDTEAF | TRBV5-1
SVAAWGSNQPQH | TRBV29-1
ASSLADGRGNEQF | TRBV5-1
ASSLGLLPSYEQY | TRBV5-1
SAVDRGDTQY | TRBV20-1
ATSHEVQGENTEAL | TRBV4-3
ASSYTNTGELF | TRBV6-5
ASSFPFFPADRTGELF | TRBV7-3
ASSPTLGEKLF | TRBV18
ASSPDWGLVVGELF | TRBV6-5
ASSRPTGYGYT | TRBV6-2/TRBV6-3
ASSRPGQGSEEQY | TRBV6-5
ASSPPSSGGTDTQY | TRBV5-1
ASSRALAGESSYEQY | TRBV4-1